The 15 T cell receptor beta chains given below trace back to one sample, sequenced in a study of CD8+CD57+ T cells in acquired aplastic anemia. CD8+CD57+ cell expansion had been shown by flow cytometry in patients chosen for sequencing. Researchers used genomic DNA as the template to profile TCR beta VDJ and CDR3. TCRdb re-called the reads with MiXCR, one entry per CDR3 protein. The repertoire holds hundreds of thousands of distinct CDR3 sequences, 82% seen once, with 40% to 55% in the top ten. The specimen was sorted CD4+, CD8+, or CD8+CD57+ T cells (not recorded which) from PBMCs. These TCRs come from a human donor with aplastic anemia.

About this clonotype: This clone may be a read error of a much larger clone one base away. This chain links TRBV7-3 with TRBJ2-3; 9 nucleotides align to TRBD2. This CDR3 is built from 14 residues. Germline V gives CDR1 SGHTA, CDR2 FQGTGA. In DNA form, the CDR3 reads TGTGCCAGCAGTTCTAGCGGGACTTGGGGAGCGACCCAGTTT. Protein product: CASSSSGTWGATQF.

Worth noting for this clonotype: At one of its ends the junction is not consistent with the germline gene, which may arise from a read error. V usage is TRBV2 and J usage is TRBJ2-1, with 11 positions matching TRBD2. Per the germline V gene, CDR1 is SNHLY and CDR2 is FYNNEI. The CDR3 spans 15 residues. The chain's CDR3 is CASGYIAGGPKEYCF. CDR3 DNA sequence: TGTGCCAGCGGGTATATAGCGGGAGGGCCTAAGGAGTATTGCTTC.

This clonotype was recorded only once. The chain employs TRBV7-3 and TRBJ2-7; D perhaps matches TRBD1 (5 bases). Per the germline V gene, CDR1 is SGHTA and CDR2 is FQGTGA. V dropped 4 bases and J dropped 0 bases, with 19 bases sitting between them. This CDR3 spans 17 amino acids. The CDR3 nucleotides read TGTGCCAGCAGCTCCTCGGAACCAGGGTCCTGCTCCTACGAGCAGTACGTC. The encoded protein is CASSSSEPGSCSYEQYV.

This clonotype was counted only a few times. This rearrangement joins TRBV7-2 to TRBJ2-6; D uncertain. This CDR3 has 16 amino acids. V gave up 0 bases and J gave up 19 bases, with 25 bases separating them. Germline lookup yields CDR1 SGHTA and CDR2 FQGNSA. DNA for the CDR3: TGTGCCAGCAGCTTAGCGGGTAGTTACGAGACCAACGATCTTACTTTC. It translates to CASSLAGSYETNDLTF.

V and J are TRBV20-1 and TRBJ2-2, with 7 bases identical to TRBD1. Germline values: CDR1 DFQATT, CDR2 SNEGSKA (reference sequence). Trimming at V came to 3 bases and at J to 0 bases, leaving 4 bases not matched to a gene. CDR3 length: 15 amino acids. CDR3 amino acids: CSARVGTANTGELFF. Written as DNA, the CDR3 is TGCAGTGCTAGGGTAGGGACAGCGAACACCGGGGAGCTGTTTTTT.

The genes are TRBV2 and TRBJ1-5, with unresolved D. The tail of the sequence fits TRBJ1-1 better, so the J call may be wrong. Germline V gene sequence: CDR1 SNHLY, CDR2 FYNNEI. This CDR3 is built from 14 residues. The CDR3 region is CASVKGAEKTEAFF. CDR3 coding DNA: TGTGCCAGCGTTAAGGGTGCGGAGAAGACTGAAGCTTTCTTT.

About this clonotype: It is likely a read error, because the conserved phenylalanine at the end of the CDR3 is missing. The DNA is omitted, as the CDR3 cannot be located on it reliably, and the CDR3 follows TCRdb's listing. The chain links TRBV7-2 to TRBJ1-1. The length of the CDR3 is 13 amino acids, counting both ends. The germline gives CDR1 SGHTA, CDR2 FQGNSA. The CDR3 loop reads CASSFTPESEAFS.

This chain joins TRBV7-9 and TRBJ1-6, with D possibly matching TRBD1 (5 bases). This CDR3 contains 16 residues. Germline-derived CDR1 and CDR2 are SEHNR and FQNEAQ (reference sequence). V was shortened by 3 bases and J by 13 bases, with 22 bases between the two germline ends. The CDR3 sequence: CASSLAEGHYFGPLHF. The DNA for the CDR3 is TGTGCCAGCAGCTTGGCGGAGGGGCACTATTTTGGCCCCCTCCACTTT. Full variable domain (missing parts from reference TRBV7-9 and TRBJ1-6): DTGVSQNPRHKITKRGQNVTFRCDPISEHNRLYWYRQTLGQGPEFLTYFQNEAQLEKSRLLSDRFSAERPKGSFSTLEIQRTEQGDSAMYLCASSLAEGHYFGPLHFGNGTRLTVT.

In regard to this clonotype: Relative to the germline gene, one junction end is altered; a read error may explain this. The genes are TRBV7-8 and TRBJ2-5, with D hard to call. Germline loops: CDR1 SGHVS, CDR2 FQNEAQ. The CDR3 extends over 14 amino acids. CDR3 amino acids: CATSIASDPETQYF. DNA of the CDR3: TGTGCCACCAGCATAGCCAGCGATCCCGAGACCCAGTACTTC.

The chain is built from TRBV20-1 and TRBJ2-3, with 7 bases aligning to TRBD1. The germline V gene has CDR1 DFQATT and CDR2 SNEGSKA (reference sequence). Germline trimming cut 6 bases from V and 0 bases from J; bases unmatched to any gene: 6. The CDR3 has 14 residues. Here the CDR3 reads CSATRQGSTDTQYF. The DNA of the CDR3 is TGCAGTGCCACACGACAGGGAAGCACAGATACGCAGTATTTT.

The rearrangement uses TRBV5-1 and TRBJ2-3; D may be TRBD2 (5 bases). This CDR3 has 13 amino acids. Germline V gives CDR1 SGHRS, CDR2 YFSETQ. Between the trimmed V and J ends, which lost 1 base and 4 bases, there was a span of 7 bases. CDR3 nucleotide sequence: TGCGCCAGCAGCTTGCCGGGGTCAGATACGCAGTATTTT. It is translated as CASSLPGSDTQYF.

Details on this clonotype: The CDR3 carries no conserved terminal phenylalanine or tryptophan, so it likely arises from a read error. The DNA is left out, because the CDR3 cannot be placed on it with certainty; the CDR3 is given as TCRdb lists it. The V call is TRBV7-9, the J call TRBJ2-3. The CDR3 is 12 residues long, counting both termini. From germline, CDR1 is SEHNR and CDR2 FQNEAQ (reference sequence). CDR3 amino acids: CASSVQSGTQSV.

This clonotype was picked up a small number of times. CDR3 DNA sequence: TGTGCCAGCAGCCAAAGGAGAAATTCACCCCTCCACTTT. Protein: CASSQRRNSPLHF. The rearrangement links TRBV7-2 to TRBJ1-6; D not resolved. The V end was cut by 5 bases, the J end by 7 bases, with 9 bases between. The CDR3 spans 13 residues. The germline CDR1 and CDR2 sequences are SGHTA and FQGNSA.

Points on this clonotype: This is likely a read error, given that the CDR3 carries no conserved phenylalanine or tryptophan at its end. It is unclear where the CDR3 begins or ends on the DNA, so no DNA is shown, and the CDR3 is as TCRdb lists it. The chain joins TRBV2 to TRBJ1-1; the table names TRBD1, a call not compared with the DNA. The CDR3 totals 15 residues, both ends included. CDR1 and CDR2 from the germline V gene are SNHLY and FYNNEI. This CDR3 reads CASGFELTGNPDAGP.

The V call is TRBV20-1, the J call TRBJ2-1, with TRBD2 identical over 14 bases. Germline V gives CDR1 DFQATT, CDR2 SNEGSKA (reference sequence). This CDR3 has 17 residues. The V gene end was trimmed by 2 bases and the J gene end by 10 bases; junction bases not matched to a gene: 13. This CDR3 is CSARPGLAGGPPSEQFF. CDR3 nucleotides: TGCAGTGCTAGACCTGGACTAGCGGGAGGCCCCCCCTCAGAGCAGTTCTTC.